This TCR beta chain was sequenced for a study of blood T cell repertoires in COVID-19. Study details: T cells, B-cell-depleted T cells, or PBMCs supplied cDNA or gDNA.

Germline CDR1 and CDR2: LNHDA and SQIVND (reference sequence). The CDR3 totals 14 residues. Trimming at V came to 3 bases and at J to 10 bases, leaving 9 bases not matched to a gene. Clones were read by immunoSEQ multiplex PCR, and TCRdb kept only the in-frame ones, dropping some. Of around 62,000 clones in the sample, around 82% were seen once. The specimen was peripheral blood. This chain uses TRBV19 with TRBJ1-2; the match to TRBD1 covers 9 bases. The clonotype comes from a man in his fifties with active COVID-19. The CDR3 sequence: CASSIPGQGRFYTF. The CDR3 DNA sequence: TGTGCCAGTAGTATCCCTGGACAGGGGAGGTTCTACACCTTC.